Detailed here is one TCR beta chain. Its antigen is unidentified. The data were obtained in a study of PD-1 blockade in classical Hodgkin lymphoma. The CDR3 is 15 residues long. Germline loops: CDR1 MNHNS, CDR2 SASEGT. Using immunoSEQ multiplex PCR, the repertoire was profiled, and TCRdb retains in-frame clones only, with some absent. Of more than 12,000 clones listed, around 90% are singletons. Study-level points and caveats: Still unresolved is the cause of the repertoire differences, which may be disease activity or prior therapy. Newly diagnosed patients were reported to exhibit reduced baseline TCR diversity relative to healthy donors.

Time point reported: newly diagnosed, previously untreated cHL patient sample. The CD8+ T cells came from thawed PBMCs through magnetic negative selection. What served as comparison were PBMCs in newly diagnosed, untreated classical Hodgkin lymphoma. The clonotype originates from a human donor with classical Hodgkin lymphoma. Sample: CD8+ T cells from blood. The V and J genes are TRBV6-1 and TRBJ2-5; 7 positions match TRBD1. The last part of the DNA fits TRBJ2-7 better; the J call may be wrong. CDR3 residues: CASSEWLGTAYEQYF. CDR3 sequence (DNA): TGTGCCAGCAGTGAATGGTTAGGGACAGCCTACGAGCAGTACTTC.